The 4 T cell receptor beta chains below were found in one sample sequenced in a study of graft-versus-host responses after intestinal transplantation. The repertoire was sequenced with immunoSEQ multiplex PCR; TCRdb's copy has only in-frame clones and lacks some. The repertoire consists of fewer than 60,000 clones, with approximately 84% occurring once and the leading ten covering less than 0.5%. For these receptors, no antigen is known. The sample consisted of unstimulated CD4+ T cells sorted from spleen or lymph node cells, taken before transplant. The receptors were gathered from a human donor who was the organ donor for an intestinal transplant.

The genes are TRBV6-5 and TRBJ2-5; no definite D call. Trimming pared 0 bases from V and 6 bases from J, leaving 2 bases between. The CDR3 totals 11 residues. Germline CDR1 is MNHEY and CDR2 is SVGAGI. The CDR3 protein is CASSYSQTQYF. The CDR3 bases are TGTGCCAGCAGTTACTCGCAGACCCAGTACTTC.

The gene calls are TRBV4-1 and TRBJ1-5; TRBD1 matches 7 bases. The V gene end was trimmed by 1 base and the J gene end by 2 bases; junction bases not matched to a gene: 5. Germline V gene sequence: CDR1 MGHRA, CDR2 YSYEKL. The CDR3 runs 16 residues. CDR3 loop: CASSQGGDRGNQPQHF. CDR3 coding DNA: TGCGCCAGCAGCCAAGGAGGAGACAGGGGCAATCAGCCCCAGCATTTT.

The chain uses TRBV6-5 and TRBJ1-2; TRBD1 might be the D (6 bases). The CDR3 covers 14 residues. Trimming pared 4 bases from V and 4 bases from J, leaving 13 bases between. CDR1 and CDR2 (germline): MNHEY, SVGAGI. CDR3 nucleotide sequence: TGTGCCAGCAGTTCACAGGGACCCTTCTATGGCTACACCTTC. This encodes CASSSQGPFYGYTF.

J is TRBJ1-1 and V is TRBV5-5, with TRBD1 as a possible D gene (5 bases). Deletions cut 3 bases from V and 2 bases from J, with 17 bases between. This CDR3 has 16 residues. CDR1 is SGHKS and CDR2 is YYEKEE in the germline V gene (reference sequence). The CDR3 reads CASSSRGGHLNTEAFF. CDR3 nucleotides: TGTGCCAGCAGCTCCCGTGGAGGACACCTAAACACTGAAGCTTTCTTT.